This T cell receptor (beta chain) derives from a study of shared clonotypes between healthy human individuals. Several immunoSEQ 96-well plates shared each subset's DNA, each plate a replicate. Profiling relied on immunoSEQ multiplex PCR, and the TCRdb table lists in-frame clones only, not all of them. The table has some 2,500,000 clones, around 93% seen once; the top ten hold around 0.35%. This clone has only one observation. V lost 3 bases to trimming and J lost 2 bases, with 15 bases between them. CDR1 MNHNY and CDR2 SVGAGI come from the germline V gene (reference sequence). The CDR3 is 16 residues long.

The genes are TRBV6-6 and TRBJ2-3; maybe TRBD1 (6 bases). Specimen: naive CD4+ T cells from PBMCs. Indicated subset: CD45RA+ positively selected. This TCR was sampled from a man between 18 and 29 years old in good health. Some clones in this sample may be carry-over from other donors' samples. In DNA form, the CDR3 reads TGTGCCAGCAGTTATGGCAGGGGCCTAATCACAGATACGCAGTATTTT. Translation gives CASSYGRGLITDTQYF.